What follows describes a single TCR beta chain. At one boundary the junction diverges from the germline segment, which might be a read error. Produced via immunoSEQ multiplex PCR; TCRdb's table is partial and in-frame only. The table shows 150,000 to 200,000 clones, with 86% occurring only once. CDR1 and CDR2 (germline): SGDLS, YYNGEE. This CDR3 is built from 15 residues. The sample comes from a study of blood T cell repertoires in COVID-19. Across the study: The United States, Italy and Spain provided the acute and convalescent COVID-19 samples.

Everyone who took part was roughly 18 to 89 years old, and they came from about 23 US areas. The chain is built from TRBV9 and TRBJ1-1; 9 nucleotides match TRBD1. The sequence derives from a woman in her 40s in a cohort exposed to, infected with or recovered from COVID-19 (not recorded which). Sequencing was done on a sample of PBMCs or T cells enriched from blood (not recorded which). CDR3 sequence reads: CASSKRQGVDHLALF. The DNA of the CDR3 is TGTGCCAGCAGCAAACGACAGGGGGTTGATCACCTTGCGCTCTTT.